The clone carrying this T cell receptor beta chain has just a few counts. This entry is derived from a study of human T cells and chemical hapten exposure. Via MiXCR, TCRdb re-called the RACE reads, giving one row per CDR3 protein. Among some 90,000 distinct CDR3 sequences listed, 8.5% were seen once. The germline V gene encodes CDR1 ENHRY and CDR2 SYGVKD. The CDR3 runs to 15 residues. Losses at the gene ends were 4 bases for V and 7 bases for J; bases not matched to a gene: 10. The time point denotes: pre-sensitization, week 0. Indicated treatment: therapeutic diphenylcyclopropenone sensitization with weekly scalp DPC.

This receptor was obtained from a man in his forties or fifties with alopecia areata. Some clones in this sample may be carry-over from other donors' samples. The chain recombines TRBV10-3 with TRBJ2-1, with 7 nucleotides matching TRBD1. The material was whole blood, obtained in connection with sensitization to the hapten diphenylcyclopropenone (DPC). CDR3 bases: TGTGCCATCAGTGCCGGGACAGAGCTCGTGAATGAGCAGTTCTTC. This codes for CAISAGTELVNEQFF.